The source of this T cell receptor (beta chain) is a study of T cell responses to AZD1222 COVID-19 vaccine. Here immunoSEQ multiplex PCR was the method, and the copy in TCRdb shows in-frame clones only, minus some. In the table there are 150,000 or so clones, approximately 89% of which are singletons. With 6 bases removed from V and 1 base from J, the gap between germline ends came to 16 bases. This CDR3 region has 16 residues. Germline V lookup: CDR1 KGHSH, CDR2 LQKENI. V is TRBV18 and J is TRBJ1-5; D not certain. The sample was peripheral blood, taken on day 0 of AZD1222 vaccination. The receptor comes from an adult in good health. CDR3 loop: CASSSGEGGSNQPQHF. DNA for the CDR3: TGTGCCAGCTCGTCGGGAGAAGGAGGCAGCAATCAGCCCCAGCATTTT.